Below, 12 T cell receptor beta chains from the same sample are listed, as sequenced in a study of response to subunit inactivated influenza vaccine. TCRdb passed the RT-PCR reads through MiXCR, listing each CDR3 protein once. The data contain 490,000 or so distinct CDR3 sequences, 6% to 9% of them singletons. The sample here was PBMCs from blood, taken less than 25 months after vaccination. These TCRs come from a man between 50 and 75 years old who received an inactivated influenza vaccine.

This clonotype turned up a few times. The chain couples TRBV3-1 to TRBJ1-2, with D tentatively TRBD1 (5 bases). CDR1 is LGHDT, CDR2 YNNKEL, per germline (reference sequence). The CDR3 extends over 15 amino acids. V shed 0 bases and J shed 6 bases, with 14 bases lying between them. The CDR3 nucleotides are TGTGCCAGCAGCCAAGATGGGGGTGTAAATAATGGCTACACCTTC. Translation: CASSQDGGVNNGYTF. The full variable domain, in which reference TRBV3-1 and TRBJ1-2 provide the parts outside the CDR3, is DTAVSQTPKYLVTQMGNDKSIKCEQNLGHDTMYWYKQDSKKFLKIMFSYNNKELIINETVPNRFSPKSPDKAHLNLHINSLELGDSAVYFCASSQDGGVNNGYTFGSGTRLTVV.

The chain is built from TRBV5-5 and TRBJ1-5; D uncertain. CDR1 and CDR2 from the germline V gene are SGHKS and YYEKEE (reference sequence). V dropped 7 bases and J dropped 3 bases, with 11 bases sitting between them. This CDR3 region has 13 residues. The CDR3 protein is CASGAYDNQPQHF. The CDR3 DNA is TGTGCCAGCGGAGCTTACGACAATCAGCCCCAGCATTTT.

CDR3 DNA: TGTGCCAGCTCACCACTTCCGACAAACAAAGAGACCCAGTACTTC. It is translated as CASSPLPTNKETQYF. V and J are TRBV18 and TRBJ2-5; D gene ambiguous. The germline V and J ends were trimmed by 1 base and 3 bases, with 12 bases remaining between them. The CDR3 has 15 amino acids. CDR1 and CDR2 from the germline V gene are KGHSH and LQKENI. The full variable domain, its missing parts supplied by reference TRBV18 and TRBJ2-5, is NAGVMQNPRHLVRRRGQEARLRCSPMKGHSHVYWYRQLPEEGLKFMVYLQKENIIDESGMPKERFSAEFPKEGPSILRIQQVVRGDSAAYFCASSPLPTNKETQYFGPGTRLLVL.

This clonotype was detected only a few times. The rearrangement uses TRBV28 and TRBJ1-2, with 8 bases aligning to TRBD1. In germline, CDR1 is MDHEN, CDR2 SYDVKM. V shed 7 bases and J 4 bases; nucleotides not matched to a gene: 5. The CDR3 length is 13 residues. The CDR3 sequence is CASNPDRVYGYTF. In DNA, the CDR3 is TGTGCCAGCAACCCGGACAGGGTCTATGGCTACACCTTC.

The chain has TRBV27 and TRBJ2-7; TRBD1 or TRBD2 may be the D gene (6 bases each). V lost 0 bases and J lost 0, with 15 bases in between. The germline CDR1 and CDR2 sequences are MNHEY and SMNVEV (reference sequence). The CDR3 consists of 17 residues. CDR3 nucleotide sequence: TGTGCCAGCAGTTTATCTGGGGGGCAATATTTCTCCTACGAGCAGTACTTC. This translates into CASSLSGGQYFSYEQYF.

Ten or more counts support this clonotype. The chain links TRBV5-1 to TRBJ2-3, with 10 bases fitting TRBD1. The CDR3 extends over 16 amino acids. Germline CDR1 reads SGHRS; CDR2 reads YFSETQ. Trimming took 3 bases from V and 8 from J; bases not matched to a gene: 12. CDR3 bases: TGCGCCAGCAGCTCAGGGACAGGGGCTAATCAGGGTACGCAGTATTTT. Translating gives CASSSGTGANQGTQYF. The full variable domain, in which reference TRBV5-1 and TRBJ2-3 provide the parts outside the CDR3, is KAGVTQTPRYLIKTRGQQVTLSCSPISGHRSVSWYQQTPGQGLQFLFEYFSETQRNKGNFPGRFSGRQFSNSRSEMNVSTLELGDSALYLCASSSGTGANQGTQYFGPGTRLTVL.

In its sample, this clonotype was seen a few times. The chain couples TRBV4-1 to TRBJ2-6; TRBD1 or TRBD2 may be the D gene (6 bases each). V was clipped by 6 bases and J by 2 bases, with 29 bases between them. In germline, CDR1 is MGHRA, CDR2 YSYEKL. The CDR3 spans 21 residues. CDR3 coding DNA: TGCGCCAGCAGTCCCAAGATCAGAGGTCGAGTGGGGGGCGCTGGGGCCAACGTCCTGACTTTC. This translates into CASSPKIRGRVGGAGANVLTF.

This clonotype was seen many times. The DNA of the CDR3 is TGTGCCAGCAGTTCCCCAAGGTCTGGGGAACAGCCCCAGCATTTT. Translation: CASSSPRSGEQPQHF. V usage is TRBV12-3 or TRBV12-4 and J usage is TRBJ1-5, with no clear D. This CDR3 has 15 amino acids. V was pared by 4 bases and J by 7 bases, with 17 bases between.

This clonotype was picked up a small number of times. The V gene is TRBV7-2, the J gene TRBJ1-1; 9 bases align to TRBD1. V shed 3 bases and J 6 bases; nucleotides not matched to a gene: 5. The germline CDR1 and CDR2 sequences are SGHTA and FQGNSA. The CDR3 extends over 14 amino acids. The CDR3 sequence: CASSLYRGLSEAFF. As DNA, the CDR3 is TGTGCCAGCAGCTTGTACAGGGGGCTTTCTGAAGCTTTCTTT.

The CDR3 is CASSKSLRGSTEAFF. The CDR3 DNA is TGTGCCAGCAGTAAAAGCCTGAGGGGGAGCACTGAAGCTTTCTTT. The rearrangement joins TRBV6-1 to TRBJ1-1, with D possibly TRBD1 on 6 matching bases. Germline CDR1 and CDR2: MNHNS and SASEGT. The CDR3 spans 15 residues. V was clipped by 5 bases and J by 4 bases, with 17 bases between them.

With regard to this clonotype: One end of the junction does not line up with germline, which may come from a read error. For the CDR3, the DNA is TGCGGCAGCCGGGGTACAGACTACGAGCAGTACTTC. Translated: CGSRGTDYEQYF. The V call is TRBV3-1, the J call TRBJ2-7, with a possible D match to TRBD2 (5 bases). The CDR3 contains 12 residues. Germline V gene data show CDR1 as LGHDT and CDR2 as YNNKEL (reference sequence).

This clonotype was counted between two and nine times. The chain combines TRBV20-1 with TRBJ1-1, with D unclear. V was shortened by 4 bases and J by 0 bases, with 12 bases between the two germline ends. This CDR3 has 14 amino acids. Germline lookup yields CDR1 DFQATT and CDR2 SNEGSKA (reference sequence). The CDR3 reads CSATPSILNTEAFF. CDR3 DNA sequence: TGCAGTGCTACTCCAAGCATTTTGAACACTGAAGCTTTCTTT.